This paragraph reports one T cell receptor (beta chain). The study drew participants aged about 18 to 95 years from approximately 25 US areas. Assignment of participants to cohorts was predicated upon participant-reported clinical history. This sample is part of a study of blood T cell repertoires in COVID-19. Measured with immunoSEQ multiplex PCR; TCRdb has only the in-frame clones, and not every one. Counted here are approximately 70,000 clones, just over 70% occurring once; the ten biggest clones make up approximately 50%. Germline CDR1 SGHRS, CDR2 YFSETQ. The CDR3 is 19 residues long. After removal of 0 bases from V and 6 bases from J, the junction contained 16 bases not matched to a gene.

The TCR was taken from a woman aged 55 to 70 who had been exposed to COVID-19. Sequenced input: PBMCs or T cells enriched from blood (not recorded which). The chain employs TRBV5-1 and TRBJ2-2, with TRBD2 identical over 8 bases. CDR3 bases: TGCGCCAGCAGCTTGGTGGCGGTTTCCGGGCGGGAGGATTCCGGGGAGCTGTTTTTT. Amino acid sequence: CASSLVAVSGREDSGELFF. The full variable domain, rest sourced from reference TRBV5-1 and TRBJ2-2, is KAGVTQTPRYLIKTRGQQVTLSCSPISGHRSVSWYQQTPGQGLQFLFEYFSETQRNKGNFPGRFSGRQFSNSRSEMNVSTLELGDSALYLCASSLVAVSGREDSGELFFGEGSRLTVL.